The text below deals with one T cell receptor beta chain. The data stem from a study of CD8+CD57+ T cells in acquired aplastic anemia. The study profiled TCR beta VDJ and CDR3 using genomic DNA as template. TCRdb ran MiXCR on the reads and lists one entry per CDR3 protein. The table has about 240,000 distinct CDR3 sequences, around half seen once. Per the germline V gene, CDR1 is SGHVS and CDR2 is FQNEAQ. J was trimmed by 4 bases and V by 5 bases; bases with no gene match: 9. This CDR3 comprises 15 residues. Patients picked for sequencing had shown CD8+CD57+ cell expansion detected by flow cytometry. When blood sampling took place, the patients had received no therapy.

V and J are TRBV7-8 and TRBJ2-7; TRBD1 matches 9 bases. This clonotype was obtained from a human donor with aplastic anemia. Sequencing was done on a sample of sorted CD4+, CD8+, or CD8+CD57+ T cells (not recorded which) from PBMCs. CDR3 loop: CASSASGQGNYEQYF. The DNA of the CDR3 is TGTGCCAGCAGCGCATCAGGACAGGGGAATTACGAGCAGTACTTC.